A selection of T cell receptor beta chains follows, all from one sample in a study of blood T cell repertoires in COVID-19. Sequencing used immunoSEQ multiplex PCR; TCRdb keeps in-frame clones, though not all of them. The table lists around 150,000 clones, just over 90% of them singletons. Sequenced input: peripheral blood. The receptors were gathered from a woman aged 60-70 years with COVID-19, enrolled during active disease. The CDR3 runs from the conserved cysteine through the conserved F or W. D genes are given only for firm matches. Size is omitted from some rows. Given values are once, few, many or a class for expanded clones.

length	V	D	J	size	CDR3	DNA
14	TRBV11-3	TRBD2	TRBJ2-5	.	CASSLTTSGETQYF	TGTGCCAGCAGCTTAACGACTAGCGGGGAGACCCAGTACTTC
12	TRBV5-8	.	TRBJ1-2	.	CASSSRLPSNTF	TGTGCCAGCAGCTCCCGACTGCCGTCCAACACCTTC
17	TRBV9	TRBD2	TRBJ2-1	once	CASSVSHSGGLYNEQFF	TGTGCCAGCAGCGTTTCTCATAGCGGGGGGCTTTACAATGAGCAGTTCTTC
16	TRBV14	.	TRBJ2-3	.	CASSPLGLPTTDTQYF	TGTGCCAGCAGCCCACTAGGGCTACCTACCACAGATACGCAGTATTTT
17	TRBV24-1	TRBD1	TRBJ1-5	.	CATSEQGTGSSNQPQHF	TGTGCCACCAGTGAACAAGGGACAGGGAGTAGCAATCAGCCCCAGCATTTT
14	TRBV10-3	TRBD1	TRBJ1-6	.	CAISEQGAASPLHF	TGTGCCATCAGTGAGCAGGGGGCGGCTTCACCCCTCCACTTT
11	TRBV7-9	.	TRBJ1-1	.	CASSQDSEAFF	TGTGCCAGCAGCCAAGACAGTGAAGCTTTCTTT
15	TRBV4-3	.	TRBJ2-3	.	CASSQGAYDTDTQYF	TGCGCCAGCAGCCAAGGAGCATATGACACAGATACGCAGTATTTT
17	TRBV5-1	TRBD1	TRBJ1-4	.	CASSFGSGGQANEKLFF	TGCGCCAGCAGCTTTGGGTCAGGGGGGCAAGCTAATGAAAAACTGTTTTTT
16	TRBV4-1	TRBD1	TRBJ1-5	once	CASSQLGQGSNQPQHF	TGCGCCAGCAGCCAACTGGGACAGGGTAGCAATCAGCCCCAGCATTTT
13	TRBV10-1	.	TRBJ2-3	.	CARQRSCTDTQYF	TGCGCCAGGCAGCGATCCTGCACAGATACGCAGTATTTT
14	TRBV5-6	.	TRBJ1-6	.	CASSLAGSNSPLHF	TGTGCCAGCAGCTTGGCAGGCAGTAATTCACCCCTCCACTTT
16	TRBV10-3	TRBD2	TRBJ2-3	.	CAIRGLAGGATDTQYF	TGTGCCATCAGGGGACTAGCGGGGGGGGCCACAGATACGCAGTATTTT
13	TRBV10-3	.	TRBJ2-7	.	CAISDAGPAGQYF	TGTGCCATCAGTGACGCGGGACCGGCAGGGCAGTACTTC
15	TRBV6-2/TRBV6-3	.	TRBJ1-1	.	CASSYRDNMNTEAFF	TGTGCCAGCAGTTACCGGGACAACATGAACACTGAAGCTTTCTTT
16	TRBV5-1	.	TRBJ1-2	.	CASSLSDTGAGGGYTF	TGCGCCAGCAGCTTGTCTGATACCGGGGCGGGGGGTGGCTACACCTTC
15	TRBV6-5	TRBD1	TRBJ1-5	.	CASRGTGYSNQPQHF	TGTGCCAGCAGAGGGACAGGTTATAGCAATCAGCCCCAGCATTTT
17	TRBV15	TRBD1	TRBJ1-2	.	CATSRDLTGGPRRGYTF	TGTGCCACCAGCAGAGACCTCACAGGGGGCCCCAGGAGGGGCTACACCTTC
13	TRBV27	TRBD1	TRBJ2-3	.	CASIQGGTDTQYF	TGTGCCAGCATTCAGGGGGGCACAGATACGCAGTATTTT
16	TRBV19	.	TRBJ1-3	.	CASSIPRLPSGNTIYF	TGTGCCAGTAGTATACCTCGTCTCCCGTCTGGAAACACCATATATTTT
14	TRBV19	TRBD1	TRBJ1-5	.	CASRDRGMSQPQHF	TGTGCCAGCCGGGACAGGGGAATGAGTCAGCCCCAGCATTTT
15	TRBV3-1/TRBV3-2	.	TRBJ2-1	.	CASSLPSRQGYEQFF	TGTGCCAGCAGCTTACCATCCCGGCAGGGGTATGAGCAGTTCTTC
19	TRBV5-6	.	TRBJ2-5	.	CASSSHFTKRGRRGETQYF	TGTGCCAGCAGCTCTCACTTCACTAAAAGAGGACGGCGGGGAGAGACCCAGTACTTC
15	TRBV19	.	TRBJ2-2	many	CASNGLRDTPGELFF	TGTGCCAGTAACGGACTCCGGGACACCCCCGGGGAGCTGTTTTTT
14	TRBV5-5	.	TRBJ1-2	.	CATRSPTALRGYTF	TGTGCTACCCGCTCCCCGACAGCTCTTCGAGGCTACACCTTC
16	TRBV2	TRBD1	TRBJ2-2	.	CASSERQGVDTGELFF	TGTGCCAGCAGTGAAAGACAGGGAGTCGACACCGGGGAGCTGTTTTTT
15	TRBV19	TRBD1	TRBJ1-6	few	CASTLWGQGNSPLHF	TGTGCCAGTACACTGTGGGGACAGGGTAATTCACCCCTCCACTTT
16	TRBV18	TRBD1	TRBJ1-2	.	CASSPLRDRGSDGYTF	TGTGCCAGCTCACCCCTCCGGGACAGGGGTTCCGATGGCTACACCTTC
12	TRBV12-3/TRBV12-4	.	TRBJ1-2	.	CASSTGGYGYTF	TGTGCCAGCAGCACCGGCGGGTATGGCTACACCTTC
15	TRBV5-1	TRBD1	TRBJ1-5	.	CASSWGDRDEQPQHF	TGCGCCAGCAGCTGGGGGGACAGGGACGAGCAGCCCCAGCATTTT
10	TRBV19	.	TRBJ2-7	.	CASGENQQYF	TGTGCGTCCGGGGAGAACCAGCAGTACTTC
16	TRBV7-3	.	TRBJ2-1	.	CASSPDSASVSHEQFF	TGTGCCAGCAGCCCTGACTCTGCTAGCGTGTCCCATGAGCAGTTCTTC
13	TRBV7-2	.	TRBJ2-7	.	CASSLGQPTGQYF	TGTGCCAGCAGCTTAGGGCAGCCTACGGGGCAGTACTTC
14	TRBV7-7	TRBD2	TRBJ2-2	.	CASGASGYTGELFF	TGTGCCAGCGGGGCTAGCGGTTACACCGGGGAGCTGTTTTTT
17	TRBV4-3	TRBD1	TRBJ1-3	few	CASSQSGTGKGGNTIYF	TGCGCCAGCAGCCAGTCCGGGACAGGGAAGGGTGGAAACACCATATATTTT
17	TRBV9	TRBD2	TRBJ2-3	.	CASSVALLAGGPDTQYF	TGTGCCAGCAGCGTAGCTCTGCTAGCGGGGGGCCCAGATACGCAGTATTTT
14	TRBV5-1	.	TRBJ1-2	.	CASSLRGAESGYTF	TGCGCCAGCAGCTTGCGGGGGGCGGAAAGTGGCTACACCTTC
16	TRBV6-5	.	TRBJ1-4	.	CASSYSTVSSNEKLFF	TGTGCCAGCAGTTACTCGACAGTTAGTTCTAATGAAAAACTGTTTTTT
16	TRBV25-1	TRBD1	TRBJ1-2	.	CASSESTGGLYYGYTF	TGTGCCAGCAGTGAATCGACAGGGGGTCTCTACTATGGCTACACCTTC
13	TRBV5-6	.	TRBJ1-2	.	CASTEAGVYGYTF	TGTGCCAGCACCGAGGCAGGGGTCTATGGCTACACCTTC
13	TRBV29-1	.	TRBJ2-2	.	CSVGRGATGELFF	TGCAGCGTTGGTCGGGGTGCAACCGGGGAGCTGTTTTTT
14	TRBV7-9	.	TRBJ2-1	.	CASSRTPQGNEQFF	TGTGCCAGCAGCCGAACGCCCCAGGGAAATGAGCAGTTCTTC
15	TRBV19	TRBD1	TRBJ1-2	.	CASSETGVANYGYTF	TGTGCCAGTAGTGAAACAGGGGTGGCCAACTATGGCTACACCTTC
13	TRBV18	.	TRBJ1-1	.	CASSPEGNTEAFF	TGTGCCAGCTCACCAGAGGGGAACACTGAAGCTTTCTTT
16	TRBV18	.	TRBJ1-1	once	CASSPPRRRGDAEAFF	TGTGCCAGCTCACCACCGCGTCGCAGGGGAGACGCTGAAGCTTTCTTT
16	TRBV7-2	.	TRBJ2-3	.	CASSPVTSIGADTQYF	TGTGCCAGCAGCCCGGTGACTAGTATAGGCGCAGATACGCAGTATTTT